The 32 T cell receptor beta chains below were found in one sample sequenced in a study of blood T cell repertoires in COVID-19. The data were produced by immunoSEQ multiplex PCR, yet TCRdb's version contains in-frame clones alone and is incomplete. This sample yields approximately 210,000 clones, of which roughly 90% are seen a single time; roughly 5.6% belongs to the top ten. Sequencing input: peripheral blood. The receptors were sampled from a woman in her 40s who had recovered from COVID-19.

The CDR3 loop is CASSRSGLAGPDTQYF. CDR3 DNA sequence: TGTGCCAGCAGCCGTTCGGGACTAGCGGGCCCAGATACGCAGTATTTT. This chain connects TRBV3-1 (or the pseudogene TRBV3-2) to TRBJ2-3; 12 bases map to TRBD2. The CDR3 runs 16 residues. Trimming took 4 bases from V and 4 from J; bases not matched to a gene: 6. CDR1 and CDR2 (germline): LGHDT, YNNKEL (reference sequence).

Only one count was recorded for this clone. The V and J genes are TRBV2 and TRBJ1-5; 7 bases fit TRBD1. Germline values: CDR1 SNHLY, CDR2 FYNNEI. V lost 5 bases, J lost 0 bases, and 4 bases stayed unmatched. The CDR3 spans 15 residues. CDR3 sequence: CASSRQGSSNQPQHF. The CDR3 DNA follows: TGTGCCAGCAGTCGACAGGGCAGTAGCAATCAGCCCCAGCATTTT.

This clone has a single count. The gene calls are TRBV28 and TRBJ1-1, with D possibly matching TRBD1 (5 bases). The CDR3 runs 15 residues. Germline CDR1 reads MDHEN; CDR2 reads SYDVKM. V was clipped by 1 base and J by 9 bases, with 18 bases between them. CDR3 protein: CASSLFPGREAQAFF. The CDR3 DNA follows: TGTGCCAGCAGTTTATTCCCAGGCAGGGAGGCTCAAGCTTTCTTT.

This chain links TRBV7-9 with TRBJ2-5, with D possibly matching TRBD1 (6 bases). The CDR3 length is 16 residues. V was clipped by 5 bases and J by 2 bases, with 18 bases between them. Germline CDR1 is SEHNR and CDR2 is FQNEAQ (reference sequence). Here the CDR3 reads CASSPILDRRQETQYF. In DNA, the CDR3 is TGTGCCAGCAGCCCCATATTGGACAGAAGACAAGAGACCCAGTACTTC.

DNA for the CDR3: TGTGCCAGCTCCCGGGGAGGGAGTGCGAACACCGGGGAGCTGTTTTTT. Residues: CASSRGGSANTGELFF. The chain links TRBV11-3 to TRBJ2-2, with 7 positions matching TRBD2. The CDR3 totals 16 residues. Germline V gene sequence: CDR1 SGHNT, CDR2 YENEEA. The J segment lost 0 bases and the V segment lost 8 bases, leaving 9 bases of the junction unmatched.

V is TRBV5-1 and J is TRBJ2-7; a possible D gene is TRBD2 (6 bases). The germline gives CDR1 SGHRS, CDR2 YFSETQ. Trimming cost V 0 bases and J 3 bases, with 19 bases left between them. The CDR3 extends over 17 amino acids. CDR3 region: CASSLVVSVGGFYEQYF. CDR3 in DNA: TGCGCCAGCAGCTTGGTGGTTTCCGTAGGAGGGTTCTACGAGCAGTACTTC.

The CDR3 loop reads CASSPDRGNSGANVLTF. In DNA form, the CDR3 reads TGTGCCAGTAGTCCGGACAGGGGTAACTCTGGGGCCAACGTCCTGACTTTC. This sequence joins TRBV19 and TRBJ2-6, with TRBD1 matching over 9 bases. V shed 5 bases, J shed 0 bases, and the junction held 5 bases outside the gene matches. The CDR3 consists of 17 residues. Germline V gene sequence: CDR1 LNHDA, CDR2 SQIVND (reference sequence).

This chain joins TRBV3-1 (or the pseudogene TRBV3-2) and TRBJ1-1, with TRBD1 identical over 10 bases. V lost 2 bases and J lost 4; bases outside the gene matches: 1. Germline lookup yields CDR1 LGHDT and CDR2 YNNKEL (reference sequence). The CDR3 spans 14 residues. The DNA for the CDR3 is TGTGCCAGCAGCCAAAGGACAGGGGGCACTGAAGCTTTCTTT. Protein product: CASSQRTGGTEAFF.

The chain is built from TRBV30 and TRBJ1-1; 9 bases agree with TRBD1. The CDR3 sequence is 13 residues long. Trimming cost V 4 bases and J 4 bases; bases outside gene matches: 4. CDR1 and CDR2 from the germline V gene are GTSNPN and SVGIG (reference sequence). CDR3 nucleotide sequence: TGTGCCTGGAATCGACAGGGGGGCACTGAAGCTTTCTTT. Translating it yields CAWNRQGGTEAFF.

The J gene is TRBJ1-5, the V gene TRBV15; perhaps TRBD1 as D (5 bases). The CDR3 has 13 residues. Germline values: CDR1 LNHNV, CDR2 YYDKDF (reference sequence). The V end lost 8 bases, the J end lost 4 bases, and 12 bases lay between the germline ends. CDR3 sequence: CATRGSGNQPQHF. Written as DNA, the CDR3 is TGTGCCACCCGTGGGTCAGGGAATCAGCCCCAGCATTTT.

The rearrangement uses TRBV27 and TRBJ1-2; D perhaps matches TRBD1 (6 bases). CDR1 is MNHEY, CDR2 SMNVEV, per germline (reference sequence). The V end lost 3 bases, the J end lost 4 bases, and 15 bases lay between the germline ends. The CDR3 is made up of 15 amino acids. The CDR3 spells CASSFRGGGAYGYTF. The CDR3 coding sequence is TGTGCCAGCAGTTTCCGAGGGGGGGGTGCCTATGGCTACACCTTC.

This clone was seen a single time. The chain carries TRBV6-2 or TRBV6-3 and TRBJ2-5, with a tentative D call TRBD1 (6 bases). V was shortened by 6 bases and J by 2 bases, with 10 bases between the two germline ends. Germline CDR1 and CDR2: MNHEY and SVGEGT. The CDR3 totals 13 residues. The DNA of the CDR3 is TGTGCCAGCAGCCGGGACAATCAAGAGACCCAGTACTTC. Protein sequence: CASSRDNQETQYF.

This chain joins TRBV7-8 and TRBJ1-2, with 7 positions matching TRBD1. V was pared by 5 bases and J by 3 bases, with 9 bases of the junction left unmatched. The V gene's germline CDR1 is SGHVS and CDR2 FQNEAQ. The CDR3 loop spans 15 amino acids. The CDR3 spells CASSPTGAPYYGYTF. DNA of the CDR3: TGTGCCAGCAGCCCAACAGGGGCGCCCTACTATGGCTACACCTTC.

CDR3 sequence reads: CASSFGTSGKGGTDTQYF. As DNA, the CDR3 is TGTGCCAGCAGCTTCGGGACTAGCGGGAAGGGGGGCACAGATACGCAGTATTTT. The chain uses TRBV7-9 and TRBJ2-3; 13 bases are a match to TRBD2. Unmatched junction bases numbered 7, after V lost 3 bases and J lost 1 base. Germline loops: CDR1 SEHNR, CDR2 FQNEAQ (reference sequence). CDR3 length: 18 amino acids.

The CDR3: CSVGQGSNQPQHF. In DNA, the CDR3 is TGCAGCGTTGGCCAGGGCAGCAATCAGCCCCAGCATTTT. The J gene is TRBJ1-5, the V gene TRBV29-1; the D gene is possibly TRBD1 (5 bases). Germline V gene lookup returns CDR1 SQVTM and CDR2 ANQGSEA. The CDR3 contains 13 residues. V gave up 4 bases and J gave up 1 base, with 8 bases separating them.

The CDR3 DNA reads as TGTGCCAGCAGCGTGGCAGGGTGGATTTCGGATACGCAGTATTTT. Its translation: CASSVAGWISDTQYF. The chain couples TRBV9 to TRBJ2-3; D perhaps matches TRBD1 (5 bases). V was cut by 2 bases and J by 6 bases, with 16 bases left in between. Germline CDR1 and CDR2: SGDLS and YYNGEE. This CDR3 spans 15 amino acids.

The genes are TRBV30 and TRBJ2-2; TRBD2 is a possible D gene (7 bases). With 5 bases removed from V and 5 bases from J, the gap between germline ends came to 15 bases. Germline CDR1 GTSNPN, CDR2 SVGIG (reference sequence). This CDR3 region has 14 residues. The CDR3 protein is CAWAPGGSTGELFF. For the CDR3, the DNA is TGTGCCTGGGCCCCGGGGGGCTCGACCGGGGAGCTGTTTTTT.

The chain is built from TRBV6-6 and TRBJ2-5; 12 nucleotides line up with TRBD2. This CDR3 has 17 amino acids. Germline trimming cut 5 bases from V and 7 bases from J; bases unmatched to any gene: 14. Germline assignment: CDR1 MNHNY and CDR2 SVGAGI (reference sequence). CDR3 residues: CASSPGLAGTYPGTQYF. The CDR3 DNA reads TGTGCCAGCAGTCCCGGACTAGCGGGAACCTACCCTGGGACCCAGTACTTC.

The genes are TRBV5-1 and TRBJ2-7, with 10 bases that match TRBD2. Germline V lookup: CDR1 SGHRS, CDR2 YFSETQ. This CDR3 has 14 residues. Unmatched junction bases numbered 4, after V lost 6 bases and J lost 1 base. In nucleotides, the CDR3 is TGCGCCAGCACCTCTAGCGGGAGTTCCTACGAGCAGTACTTC. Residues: CASTSSGSSYEQYF.

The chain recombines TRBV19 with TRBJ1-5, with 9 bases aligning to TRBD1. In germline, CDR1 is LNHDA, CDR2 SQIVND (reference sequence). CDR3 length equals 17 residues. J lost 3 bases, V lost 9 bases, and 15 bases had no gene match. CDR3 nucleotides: TGTGCCAGCTCCCCGGCACCGGGACAGGGAATCAATCAGCCCCAGCATTTT. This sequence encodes CASSPAPGQGINQPQHF.

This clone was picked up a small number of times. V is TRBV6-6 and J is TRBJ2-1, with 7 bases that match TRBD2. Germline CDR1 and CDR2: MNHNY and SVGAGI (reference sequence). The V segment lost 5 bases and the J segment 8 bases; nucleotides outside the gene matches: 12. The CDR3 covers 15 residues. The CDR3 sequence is CASSETSQIGDEQFF. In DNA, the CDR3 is TGTGCCAGCAGTGAGACTAGCCAAATAGGAGATGAGCAGTTCTTC.

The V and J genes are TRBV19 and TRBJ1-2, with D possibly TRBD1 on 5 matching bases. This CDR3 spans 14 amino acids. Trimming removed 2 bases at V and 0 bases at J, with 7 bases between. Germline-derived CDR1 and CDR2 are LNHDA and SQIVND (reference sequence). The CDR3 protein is CASSISGTNYGYTF. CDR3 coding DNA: TGTGCCAGTAGTATATCAGGGACTAACTATGGCTACACCTTC.

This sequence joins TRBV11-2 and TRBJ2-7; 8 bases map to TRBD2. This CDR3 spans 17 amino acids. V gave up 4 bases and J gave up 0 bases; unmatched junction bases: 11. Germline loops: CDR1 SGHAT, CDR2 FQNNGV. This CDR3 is CASSSGRALAVSYEQYF. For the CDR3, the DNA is TGTGCCAGCAGCTCTGGGCGGGCACTAGCGGTCTCCTACGAGCAGTACTTC.

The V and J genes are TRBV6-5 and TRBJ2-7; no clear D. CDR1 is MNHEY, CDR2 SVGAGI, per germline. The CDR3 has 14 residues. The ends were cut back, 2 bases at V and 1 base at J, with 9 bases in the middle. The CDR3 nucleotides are TGTGCCAGCAGTTACGTACAGTCGTCCTACGAGCAGTACTTC. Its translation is CASSYVQSSYEQYF.

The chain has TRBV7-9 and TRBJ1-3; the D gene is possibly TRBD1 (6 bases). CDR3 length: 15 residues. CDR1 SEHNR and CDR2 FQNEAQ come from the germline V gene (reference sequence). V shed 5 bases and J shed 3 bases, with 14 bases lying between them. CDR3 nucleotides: TGTGCCAGCAGCCCAAAATACAGGGTTGGAAACACCATATATTTT. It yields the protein CASSPKYRVGNTIYF. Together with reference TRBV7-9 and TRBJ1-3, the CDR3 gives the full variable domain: DTGVSQNPRHKITKRGQNVTFRCDPISEHNRLYWYRQTLGQGPEFLTYFQNEAQLEKSRLLSDRFSAERPKGSFSTLEIQRTEQGDSAMYLCASSPKYRVGNTIYFGEGSWLTVV.

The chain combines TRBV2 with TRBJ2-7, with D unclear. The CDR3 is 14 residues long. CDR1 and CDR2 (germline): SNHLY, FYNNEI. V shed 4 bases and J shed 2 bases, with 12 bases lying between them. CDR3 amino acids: CASSVQQRAYEQYF. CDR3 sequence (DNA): TGTGCCAGCAGTGTACAACAGAGAGCCTACGAGCAGTACTTC.

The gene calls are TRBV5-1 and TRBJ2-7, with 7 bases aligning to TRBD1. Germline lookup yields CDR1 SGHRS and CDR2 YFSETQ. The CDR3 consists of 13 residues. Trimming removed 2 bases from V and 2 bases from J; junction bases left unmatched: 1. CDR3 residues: CASSFGQAYEQYF. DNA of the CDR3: TGCGCCAGCAGCTTCGGACAGGCCTACGAGCAGTACTTC.

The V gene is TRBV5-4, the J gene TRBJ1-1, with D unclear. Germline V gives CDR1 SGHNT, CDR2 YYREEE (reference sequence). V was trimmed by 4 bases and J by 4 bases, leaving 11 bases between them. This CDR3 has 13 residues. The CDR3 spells CASSPGGGTEAFF. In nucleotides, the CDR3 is TGTGCCAGCAGCCCCGGTGGAGGCACTGAAGCTTTCTTT.

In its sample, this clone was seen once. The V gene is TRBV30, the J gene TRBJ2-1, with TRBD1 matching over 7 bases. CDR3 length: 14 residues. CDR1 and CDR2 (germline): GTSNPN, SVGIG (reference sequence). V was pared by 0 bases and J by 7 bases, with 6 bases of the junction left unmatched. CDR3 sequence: CAWSVGGARNEQFF. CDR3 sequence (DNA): TGTGCCTGGAGTGTAGGGGGCGCAAGGAATGAGCAGTTCTTC.

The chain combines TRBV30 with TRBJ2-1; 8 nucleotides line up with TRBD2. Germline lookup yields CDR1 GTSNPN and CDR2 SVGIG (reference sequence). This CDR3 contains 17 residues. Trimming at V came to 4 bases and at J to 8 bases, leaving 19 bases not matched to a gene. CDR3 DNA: TGTGCCTGGATTCGGGACGGGAGGGCCGCCATTAGTCATGAGCAGTTCTTC. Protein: CAWIRDGRAAISHEQFF.

The CDR3 region is CASSVRGQGAYEQYF. In DNA, the CDR3 is TGTGCCAGCAGCGTTAGGGGCCAGGGCGCCTACGAGCAGTACTTC. The rearrangement links TRBV9 to TRBJ2-7, with D possibly TRBD1 on 5 matching bases. With 2 bases removed from V and 2 bases from J, the gap between germline ends came to 14 bases. The CDR3 covers 15 residues. Germline V gene data show CDR1 as SGDLS and CDR2 as YYNGEE.

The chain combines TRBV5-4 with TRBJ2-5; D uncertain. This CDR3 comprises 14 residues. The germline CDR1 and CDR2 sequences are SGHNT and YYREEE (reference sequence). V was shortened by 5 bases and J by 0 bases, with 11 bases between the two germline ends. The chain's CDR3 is CASSSPPYQETQYF. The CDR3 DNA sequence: TGTGCCAGCAGTTCCCCCCCCTACCAAGAGACCCAGTACTTC.